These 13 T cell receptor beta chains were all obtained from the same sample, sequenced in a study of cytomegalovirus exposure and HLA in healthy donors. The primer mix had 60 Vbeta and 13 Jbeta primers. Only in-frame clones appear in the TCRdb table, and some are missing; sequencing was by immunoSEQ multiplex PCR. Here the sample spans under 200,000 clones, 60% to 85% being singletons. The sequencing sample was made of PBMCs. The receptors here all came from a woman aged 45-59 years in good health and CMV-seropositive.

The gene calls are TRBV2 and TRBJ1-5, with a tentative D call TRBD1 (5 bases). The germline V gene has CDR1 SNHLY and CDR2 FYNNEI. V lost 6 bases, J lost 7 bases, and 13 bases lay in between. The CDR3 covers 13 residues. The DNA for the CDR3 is TGTGCCAGCAGGGACGTTGGGGCCCAGCCCCAGCATTTT. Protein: CASRDVGAQPQHF. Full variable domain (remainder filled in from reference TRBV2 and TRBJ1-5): EPEVTQTPSHQVTQMGQEVILRCVPISNHLYFYWYRQILGQKVEFLVSFYNNEISEKSEIFDDQFSVERPDGSNFTLKIRSTKLEDSAMYFCASRDVGAQPQHFGDGTRLSIL.

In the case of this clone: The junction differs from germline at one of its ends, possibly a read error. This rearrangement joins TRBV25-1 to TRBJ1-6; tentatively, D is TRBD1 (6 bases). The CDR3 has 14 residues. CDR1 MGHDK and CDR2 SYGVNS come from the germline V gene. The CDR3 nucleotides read TGTGCCCGCAGTCAGGACAGCCAAAATTCACCCCTCCACTTT. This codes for CARSQDSQNSPLHF.

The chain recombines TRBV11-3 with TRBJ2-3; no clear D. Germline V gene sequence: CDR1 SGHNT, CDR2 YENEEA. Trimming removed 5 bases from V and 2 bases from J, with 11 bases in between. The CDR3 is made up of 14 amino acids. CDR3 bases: TGTGCCAGCAGCCCCGGTGAGAACACAGATACGCAGTATTTT. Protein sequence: CASSPGENTDTQYF.

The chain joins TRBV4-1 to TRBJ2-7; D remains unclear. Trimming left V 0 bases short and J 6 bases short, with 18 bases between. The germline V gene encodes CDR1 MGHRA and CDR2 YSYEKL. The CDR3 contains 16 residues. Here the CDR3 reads CASSQDGRPGRFEQYF. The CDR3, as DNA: TGCGCCAGCAGCCAAGATGGTCGGCCAGGCCGCTTCGAGCAGTACTTC.

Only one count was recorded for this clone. CDR3 residues: CACGTVYNSPLHF. In DNA form, the CDR3 reads TGTGCCTGCGGGACAGTGTATAATTCACCCCTCCACTTT. The genes are TRBV6-1 and TRBJ1-6; 7 nucleotides match TRBD1. V lost 11 bases to trimming and J lost 4 bases; unmatched junction nucleotides: 5. The germline V gene has CDR1 MNHNS and CDR2 SASEGT. The CDR3 sequence is 13 residues long.

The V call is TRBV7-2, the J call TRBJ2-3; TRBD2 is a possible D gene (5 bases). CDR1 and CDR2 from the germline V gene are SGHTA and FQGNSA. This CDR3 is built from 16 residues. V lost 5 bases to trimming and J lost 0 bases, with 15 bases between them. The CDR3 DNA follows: TGTGCCAGCAGCCACAAACCCCGGACTAGCACAGATACGCAGTATTTT. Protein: CASSHKPRTSTDTQYF.

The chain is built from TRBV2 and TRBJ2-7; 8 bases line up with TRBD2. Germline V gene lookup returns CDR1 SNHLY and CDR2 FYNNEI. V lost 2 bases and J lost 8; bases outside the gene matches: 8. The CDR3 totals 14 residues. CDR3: CASSELGGAKKQYF. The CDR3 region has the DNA TGTGCCAGCAGTGAACTCGGGGGGGCAAAAAAGCAGTACTTC.

The CDR3 DNA sequence: TGCGCCAGCAGCCAACGTTGGAGTAGCGGGGTCAATGAGCAGTTCTTC. Amino acid sequence: CASSQRWSSGVNEQFF. V is TRBV4-1 and J is TRBJ2-1; 8 nucleotides agree with TRBD2. In germline, CDR1 is MGHRA, CDR2 YSYEKL. The CDR3 sequence is 16 residues long. Trimming took 2 bases from V and 6 from J; bases not matched to a gene: 9.

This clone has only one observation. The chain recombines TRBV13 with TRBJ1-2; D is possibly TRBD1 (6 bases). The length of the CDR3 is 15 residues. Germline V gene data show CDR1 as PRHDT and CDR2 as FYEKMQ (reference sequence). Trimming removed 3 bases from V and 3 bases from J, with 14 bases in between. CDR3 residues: CASSFPAQGDYGYTF. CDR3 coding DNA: TGTGCCAGCAGCTTTCCGGCACAGGGCGACTATGGCTACACCTTC.

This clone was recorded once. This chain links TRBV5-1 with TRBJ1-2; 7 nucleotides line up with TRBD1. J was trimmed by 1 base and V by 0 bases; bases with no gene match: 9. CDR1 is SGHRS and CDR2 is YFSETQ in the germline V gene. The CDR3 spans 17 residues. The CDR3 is CASSLDFRDRNNYGYTF. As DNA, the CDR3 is TGCGCCAGCAGCTTGGATTTTCGGGACAGAAATAACTATGGCTACACCTTC.

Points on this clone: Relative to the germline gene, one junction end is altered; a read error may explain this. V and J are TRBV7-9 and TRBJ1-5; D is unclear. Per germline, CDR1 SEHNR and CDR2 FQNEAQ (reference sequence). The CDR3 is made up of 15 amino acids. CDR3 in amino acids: CSSSLVGRAGEPQHF. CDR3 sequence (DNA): TGTTCCAGCAGCTTAGTTGGGCGGGCTGGTGAGCCCCAGCATTTT.

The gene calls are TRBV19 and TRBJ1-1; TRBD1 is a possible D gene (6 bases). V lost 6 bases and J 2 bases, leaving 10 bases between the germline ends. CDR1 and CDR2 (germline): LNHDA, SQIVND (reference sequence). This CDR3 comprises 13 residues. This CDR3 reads CASSRQANTEAFF. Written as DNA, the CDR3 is TGTGCCAGTAGCCGACAGGCCAACACTGAAGCTTTCTTT.

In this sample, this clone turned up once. The CDR3 spells CASAVGGASTDTQYF. CDR3 bases: TGTGCCAGCGCCGTAGGGGGGGCTAGCACAGATACGCAGTATTTT. The V gene is TRBV7-7, the J gene TRBJ2-3; TRBD2 is a possible D gene (7 bases). Germline CDR1 reads SSHAT; CDR2 reads FNYEAQ (reference sequence). With 8 bases removed from V and 0 bases from J, the gap between germline ends came to 15 bases. The CDR3 is made up of 15 amino acids.